This T cell receptor (beta chain) was observed in a study of blood T cell repertoires in COVID-19. This CDR3 contains 14 residues. The V segment lost 3 bases and the J segment 7 bases; nucleotides outside the gene matches: 8. CDR1 and CDR2 (germline): LNHNV, YYDKDF (reference sequence). Original processing notes: Reference gene primer amplification yielded estimated nucleated cell counts. Using immunoSEQ multiplex PCR, the repertoire was profiled, and TCRdb retains in-frame clones only, with some absent. Clone size and the V and J calls come from that table; the DNA yielded D and trimming. This sample has fewer than 300,000 clones, with approximately 85% found just once.

The origin of this receptor is a woman aged 30 to 39 who had recovered from COVID-19. What was sequenced was PBMCs or T cells enriched from blood (not recorded which). The chain recombines TRBV15 with TRBJ2-5; 7 nucleotides align to TRBD1. CDR3 loop: CATSSERQGWTQYF. The CDR3, as DNA: TGTGCCACCAGCAGTGAACGACAGGGTTGGACCCAGTACTTC.